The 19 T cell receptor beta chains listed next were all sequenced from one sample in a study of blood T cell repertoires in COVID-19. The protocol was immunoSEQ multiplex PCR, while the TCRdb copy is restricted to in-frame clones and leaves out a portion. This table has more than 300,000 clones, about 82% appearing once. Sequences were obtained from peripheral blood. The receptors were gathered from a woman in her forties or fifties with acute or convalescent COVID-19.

The CDR3 nucleotides read TGTGCCAGCAGTTACTCGAGGCAGGGGGGATACGAGCAGTACTTC. Encoded protein: CASSYSRQGGYEQYF. J is TRBJ2-7 and V is TRBV6-5; tentative D call: TRBD1 (7 bases). Trimming shortened V by 0 bases and J by 4 bases, and 13 bases separated the two germline ends. The CDR3 loop spans 15 amino acids. The V gene's germline CDR1 is MNHEY and CDR2 SVGAGI.

The CDR3 sequence is CASSRIAGVGDTQYF. CDR3 nucleotides: TGCGCCAGCAGCCGAATAGCGGGAGTTGGAGATACGCAGTATTTT. The rearrangement joins TRBV4-3 to TRBJ2-3; 9 bases agree with TRBD2. CDR1 is LGHNA and CDR2 is YSLEER in the germline V gene. The length of the CDR3 is 15 residues. The V and J ends lost 4 bases and 5 bases, in that order; junction bases with no gene match: 7.

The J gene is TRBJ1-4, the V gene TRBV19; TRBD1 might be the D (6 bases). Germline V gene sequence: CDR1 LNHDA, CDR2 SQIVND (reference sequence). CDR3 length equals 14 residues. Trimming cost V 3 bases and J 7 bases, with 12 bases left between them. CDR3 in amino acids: CASSMGGPVEKLFF. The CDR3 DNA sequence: TGTGCCAGTAGTATGGGGGGGCCTGTTGAAAAACTGTTTTTT.

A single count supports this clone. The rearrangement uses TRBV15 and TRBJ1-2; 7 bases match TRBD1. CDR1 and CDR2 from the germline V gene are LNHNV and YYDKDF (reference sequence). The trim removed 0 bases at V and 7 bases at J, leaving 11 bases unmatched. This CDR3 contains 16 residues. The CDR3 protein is CATSRDLTGEDFGYTF. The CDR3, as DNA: TGTGCCACCAGCAGAGATCTAACAGGGGAGGATTTTGGCTACACCTTC.

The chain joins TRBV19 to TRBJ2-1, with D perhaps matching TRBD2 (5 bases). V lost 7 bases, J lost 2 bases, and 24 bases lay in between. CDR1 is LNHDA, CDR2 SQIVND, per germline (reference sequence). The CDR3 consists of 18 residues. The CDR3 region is CASTTGSEWAATYNEQFF. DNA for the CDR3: TGTGCCAGTACCACGGGGTCCGAGTGGGCAGCTACCTACAATGAGCAGTTCTTC.

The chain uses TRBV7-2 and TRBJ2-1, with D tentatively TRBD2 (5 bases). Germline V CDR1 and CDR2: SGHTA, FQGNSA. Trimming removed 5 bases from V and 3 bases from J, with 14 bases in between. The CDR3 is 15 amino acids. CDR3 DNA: TGTGCCAGCAGCGGAGGCGGCAGAGACTACAATGAGCAGTTCTTC. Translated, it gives CASSGGGRDYNEQFF.

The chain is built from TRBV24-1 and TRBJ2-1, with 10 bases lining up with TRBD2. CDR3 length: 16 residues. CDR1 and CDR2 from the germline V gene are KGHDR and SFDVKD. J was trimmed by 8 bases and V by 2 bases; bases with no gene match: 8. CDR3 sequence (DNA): TGTGCCACCAGTGATTCGGCTAGCGGGAGAGGCCATGAGCAGTTCTTC. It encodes CATSDSASGRGHEQFF.

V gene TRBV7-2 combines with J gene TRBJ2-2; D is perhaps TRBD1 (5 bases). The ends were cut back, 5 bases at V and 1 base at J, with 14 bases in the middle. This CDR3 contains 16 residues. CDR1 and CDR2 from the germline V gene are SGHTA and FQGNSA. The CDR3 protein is CASSSLQVWNTGELFF. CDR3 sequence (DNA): TGTGCCAGCAGCAGCCTACAGGTTTGGAACACCGGGGAGCTGTTTTTT.

This CDR3 is CATSGFAGANVLTF. For the CDR3, the DNA is TGTGCCACCTCAGGGTTCGCTGGGGCCAACGTCCTGACTTTC. This chain joins TRBV19 and TRBJ2-6; the D gene is possibly TRBD1 (5 bases). This CDR3 spans 14 amino acids. Trimming shortened V by 10 bases and J by 2 bases, and 12 bases separated the two germline ends. CDR1 and CDR2 from the germline V gene are LNHDA and SQIVND (reference sequence). Full variable domain (rest looked up from reference TRBV19 and TRBJ2-6): DGGITQSPKYLFRKEGQNVTLSCEQNLNHDAMYWYRQDPGQGLRLIYYSQIVNDFQKGDIAEGYSVSREKKESFPLTVTSAQKNPTAFYLCATSGFAGANVLTFGAGSRLTVL.

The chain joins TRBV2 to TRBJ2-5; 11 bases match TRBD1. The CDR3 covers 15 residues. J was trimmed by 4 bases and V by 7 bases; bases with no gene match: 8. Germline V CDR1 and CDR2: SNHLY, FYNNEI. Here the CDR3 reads CASTLQGQGGETQYF. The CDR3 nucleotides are TGTGCCAGCACCCTACAGGGACAGGGGGGAGAGACCCAGTACTTC.

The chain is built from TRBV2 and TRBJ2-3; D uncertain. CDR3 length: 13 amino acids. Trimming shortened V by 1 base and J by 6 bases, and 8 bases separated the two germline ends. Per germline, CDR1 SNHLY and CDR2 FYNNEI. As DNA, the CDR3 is TGTGCCAGCAGTGAAGTGACGAGGGATACGCAGTATTTT. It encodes CASSEVTRDTQYF.

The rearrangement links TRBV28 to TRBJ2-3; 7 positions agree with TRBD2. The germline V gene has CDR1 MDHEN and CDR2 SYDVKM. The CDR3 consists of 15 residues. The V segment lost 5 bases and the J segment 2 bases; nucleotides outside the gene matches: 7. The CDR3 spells CASSLGGADTDTQYF. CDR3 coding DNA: TGTGCCAGCAGTCTGGGAGGGGCTGACACAGATACGCAGTATTTT.

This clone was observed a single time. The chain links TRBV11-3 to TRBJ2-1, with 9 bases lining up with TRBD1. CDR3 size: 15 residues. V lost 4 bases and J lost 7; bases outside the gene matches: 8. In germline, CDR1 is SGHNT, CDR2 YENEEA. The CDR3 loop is CASSSGQGATNEQFF. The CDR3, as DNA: TGTGCCAGCAGCTCGGGACAGGGCGCGACTAATGAGCAGTTCTTC.

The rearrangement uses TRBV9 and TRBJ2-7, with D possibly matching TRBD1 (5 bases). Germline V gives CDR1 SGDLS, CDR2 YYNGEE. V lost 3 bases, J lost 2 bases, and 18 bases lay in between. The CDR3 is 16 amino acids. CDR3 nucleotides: TGTGCCAGCAGCGCAAACATAGGGGTCGAACCCTACGAGCAGTACTTC. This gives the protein CASSANIGVEPYEQYF.

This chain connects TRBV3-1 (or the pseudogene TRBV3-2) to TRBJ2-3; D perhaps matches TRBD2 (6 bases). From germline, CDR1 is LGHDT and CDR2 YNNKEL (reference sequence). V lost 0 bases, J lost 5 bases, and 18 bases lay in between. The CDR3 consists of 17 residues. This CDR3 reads CASSQDISGGGVDTQYF. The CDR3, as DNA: TGTGCCAGCAGCCAAGATATCAGCGGAGGCGGGGTAGATACGCAGTATTTT.

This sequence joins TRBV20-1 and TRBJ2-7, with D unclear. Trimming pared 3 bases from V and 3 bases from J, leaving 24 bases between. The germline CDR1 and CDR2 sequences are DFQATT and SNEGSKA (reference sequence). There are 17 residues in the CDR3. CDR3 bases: TGCAGTGCTAGTGGGCGCGTATCGACTTCCACCTACTACGAGCAGTACTTC. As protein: CSASGRVSTSTYYEQYF.

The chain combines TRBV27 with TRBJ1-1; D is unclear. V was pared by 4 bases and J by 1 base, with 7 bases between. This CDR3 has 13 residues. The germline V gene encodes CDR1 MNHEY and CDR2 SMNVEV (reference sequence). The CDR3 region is CASSWVANTEAFF. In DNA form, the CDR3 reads TGTGCCAGCAGTTGGGTAGCGAACACTGAAGCTTTCTTT.

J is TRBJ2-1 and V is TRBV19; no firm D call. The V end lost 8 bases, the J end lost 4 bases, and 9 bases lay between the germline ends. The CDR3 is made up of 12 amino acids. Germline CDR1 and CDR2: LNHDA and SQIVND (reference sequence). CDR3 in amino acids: CASAETYNEQFF. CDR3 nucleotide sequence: TGTGCCAGTGCCGAGACTTACAATGAGCAGTTCTTC. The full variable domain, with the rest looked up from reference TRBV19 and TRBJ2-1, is DGGITQSPKYLFRKEGQNVTLSCEQNLNHDAMYWYRQDPGQGLRLIYYSQIVNDFQKGDIAEGYSVSREKKESFPLTVTSAQKNPTAFYLCASAETYNEQFFGPGTRLTVL.

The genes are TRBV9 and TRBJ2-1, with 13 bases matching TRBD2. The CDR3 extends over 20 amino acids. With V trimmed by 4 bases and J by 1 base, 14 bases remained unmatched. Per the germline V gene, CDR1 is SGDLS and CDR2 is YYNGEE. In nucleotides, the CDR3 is TGTGCCAGCAGCAGACCTCCGGGACTAGCGGGAAAAGGGTCCTACAATGAGCAGTTCTTC. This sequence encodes CASSRPPGLAGKGSYNEQFF.